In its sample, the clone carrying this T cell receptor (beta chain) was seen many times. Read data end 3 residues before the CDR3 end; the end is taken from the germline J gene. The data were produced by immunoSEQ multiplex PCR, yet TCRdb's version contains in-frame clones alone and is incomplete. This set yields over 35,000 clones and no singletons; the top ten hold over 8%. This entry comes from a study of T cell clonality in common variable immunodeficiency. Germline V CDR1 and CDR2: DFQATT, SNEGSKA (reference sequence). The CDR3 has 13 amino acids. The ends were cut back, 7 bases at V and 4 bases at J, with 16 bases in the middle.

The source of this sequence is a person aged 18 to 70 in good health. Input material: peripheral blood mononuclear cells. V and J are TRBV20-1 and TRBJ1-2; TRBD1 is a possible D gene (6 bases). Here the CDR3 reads CSVSTGTLYGYTF. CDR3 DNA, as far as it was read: TGCAGTGTTTCGACAGGAACTCTCTATGGC.